This T cell receptor beta chain was retrieved from a study of T cell responses to AZD1222 COVID-19 vaccine. Study summary: Second doses at about 4 or about 12 weeks were pooled.

Regarding the study as a whole: Spike-specific TCR breadth and depth were elevated following two AZD1222 doses. Only six AZD1222 recipients tested seropositive at baseline.

Trimming took 4 bases from V and 11 from J, leaving 15 bases between them. Per the germline V gene, CDR1 is WSHSY and CDR2 is SAAADI. This CDR3 is built from 14 residues. Only in-frame clones appear in the TCRdb table, and some are missing; sequencing was by immunoSEQ multiplex PCR. The profile shows 150,000 to 160,000 clones, about 87% of them singletons. Turning to this clone: No antigen is known for it.

The chain carries TRBV10-2 and TRBJ1-6; D is undetermined. Sample: peripheral blood, taken on day 0 of AZD1222 vaccination. This receptor was identified in an adult in good health. This chain's CDR3 is CASSAGGEGAPLHF. The CDR3 region has the DNA TGCGCCAGCAGTGCAGGCGGGGAAGGAGCACCCCTCCACTTT.